The 32 T cell receptor beta chains reported below all come from one sample, sequenced in a study of T cells in Graves' hyperthyroidism and ophthalmopathy. TCR beta CDR3 region amplification was performed from RNA transcripts. When the TCR CDR3 underwent first-round RT-PCR, the HTBI primer set was used. TCRdb called the multiplex PCR reads again in MiXCR, with one record for every CDR3 protein. The sample carries tens of thousands of distinct CDR3 sequences, about 53% recorded once. Sequenced material: peripheral blood or thyroid tissue (not recorded which). These receptors came from a man aged 18-30 years with Graves' hyperthyroidism.

The chain combines TRBV6-5 with TRBJ1-3; D is undetermined. The V end lost 7 bases, the J end lost 4 bases, and 8 bases lay between the germline ends. The length of the CDR3 is 12 residues. From germline, CDR1 is MNHEY and CDR2 SVGAGI. CDR3 region: CASKGPGNTIYF. CDR3 bases: TGTGCCAGCAAAGGGCCGGGAAACACCATATATTTT.

This sequence joins TRBV10-3 and TRBJ1-2, with D perhaps TRBD1 (5 bases). The CDR3 is 14 residues long. The germline V gene has CDR1 ENHRY and CDR2 SYGVKD. V was pared by 5 bases and J by 6 bases, with 16 bases between. The CDR3 sequence is CAISQKGIQDGYTF. As DNA, the CDR3 is TGTGCCATCAGTCAGAAGGGGATTCAAGATGGCTACACCTTC.

There are many counts of this clonotype. This rearrangement joins TRBV5-4 to TRBJ2-6, with D unclear. Trimming removed 4 bases at V and 0 bases at J, with 5 bases between. Per germline, CDR1 SGHNT and CDR2 YYREEE (reference sequence). There are 14 residues in the CDR3. The CDR3 DNA follows: TGTGCCAGCAGCCCTTACTCTGGGGCCAACGTCCTGACTTTC. Its protein product is CASSPYSGANVLTF.

This chain links TRBV6-5 with TRBJ1-6; D is possibly TRBD1 (6 bases). Germline V CDR1 and CDR2: MNHEY, SVGAGI. The V and J ends lost 10 bases and 7 bases respectively, with 14 bases between them. The CDR3 consists of 13 residues. CDR3 nucleotides: TGTGCCATCGGTTACAGGGAAAATTCACCCCTCCACTTT. Translating it yields CAIGYRENSPLHF.

The genes are TRBV7-9 and TRBJ1-5; 8 bases map to TRBD1. The CDR3 extends over 16 amino acids. CDR1 is SEHNR and CDR2 is FQNEAQ in the germline V gene (reference sequence). Trimming removed 1 base from V and 7 bases from J; junction bases left unmatched: 9. Here the CDR3 reads CASSLGGAGTGQPQHF. Written as DNA, the CDR3 is TGTGCCAGCAGCTTAGGAGGGGCAGGGACAGGACAGCCCCAGCATTTT.

This chain connects TRBV7-2 to TRBJ1-3; D gene unclear. The germline gives CDR1 SGHTA, CDR2 FQGNSA. CDR3 length equals 14 residues. Trimming left V 1 base short and J 10 bases short, with 14 bases between. The CDR3 spells CASSLVESLRTIYF. CDR3 DNA sequence: TGTGCCAGCAGCTTAGTGGAGAGTCTTAGAACCATATATTTT.

Details on this clonotype: This may come from a read error, since a much larger clone is one base off. V and J are TRBV7-8 and TRBJ1-3; D possibly corresponds to TRBD1 (5 bases). Germline V lookup: CDR1 SGHVS, CDR2 FQNEAQ. This CDR3 is 16 amino acids long. Written as DNA, the CDR3 is TGTGCCAGCAGTTCCCTCGGGGGGTTTAGAGTTGGCACCGTATATTTT. Translation gives CASSSLGGFRVGTVYF.

This clonotype was found many times. This chain joins TRBV20-1 and TRBJ2-7; D is perhaps TRBD1 (6 bases). Germline CDR1 and CDR2: DFQATT and SNEGSKA (reference sequence). V was cut by 6 bases and J by 8 bases, with 26 bases left in between. This CDR3 comprises 15 residues. CDR3 amino acids: CSAGGPGEKRVQQYF. In nucleotides, the CDR3 is TGCAGTGCCGGAGGCCCAGGGGAGAAGAGGGTCCAGCAGTACTTC.

This clonotype was seen a single time. This chain connects TRBV24-1 to TRBJ2-7; D not certain. Germline V lookup: CDR1 KGHDR, CDR2 SFDVKD. This CDR3 comprises 14 residues. Between the trimmed V and J ends, which lost 3 bases and 5 bases, there was a span of 13 bases. DNA of the CDR3: TGTGCCACCAGTGATCGAAGGGTGGGCCACGAGCAGTACTTC. It is translated as CATSDRRVGHEQYF.

J is TRBJ1-5 and V is TRBV6-4; D remains ambiguous. The CDR3 runs to 15 residues. V dropped 4 bases and J dropped 6 bases, with 16 bases sitting between them. Per germline, CDR1 MRHNA and CDR2 SNTAGT. DNA of the CDR3: TGTGCCAGCAGTGCTAGAGGTAGGGTTGCTCAGCCCCAGCATTTT. Its translation: CASSARGRVAQPQHF.

There are many counts of this clonotype. This chain links TRBV20-1 with TRBJ2-7; 10 positions agree with TRBD1. This CDR3 is 15 amino acids long. CDR1 is DFQATT and CDR2 is SNEGSKA in the germline V gene (reference sequence). After removal of 2 bases from V and 4 bases from J, the junction contained 8 bases not matched to a gene. The CDR3 is CSARPRQGAWYEQYF. The CDR3 bases are TGCAGTGCTAGACCTAGACAGGGGGCTTGGTACGAGCAGTACTTC.

CDR3 nucleotide sequence: TGCAGTGCCCTAGAGGACTATGGCAATCAGCCCCAGCATTTT. Translated: CSALEDYGNQPQHF. The chain links TRBV20-1 to TRBJ1-5; D is ambiguous. From germline, CDR1 is DFQATT and CDR2 SNEGSKA (reference sequence). Trimming left V 6 bases short and J 2 bases short, with 14 bases between. The length of the CDR3 is 14 residues.

The CDR3 nucleotides are TGTGCCAGCAGTGGGGCTGGGCAGGGTGGAGAGGGCTACACCTTC. Translated, it gives CASSGAGQGGEGYTF. The chain combines TRBV2 with TRBJ1-2; possible D gene TRBD1, 5 bases. This CDR3 is built from 15 residues. V lost 4 bases, J lost 8 bases, and 20 bases lay in between. CDR1 and CDR2 (germline): SNHLY, FYNNEI.

This clonotype was seen at least ten times. As DNA, the CDR3 is TGTGCCAGCAGCCAAGATTCGACGGGACTCCGCTACGAGCAGTACTTC. Protein product: CASSQDSTGLRYEQYF. The chain has TRBV3-1 and TRBJ2-7, with D possibly TRBD2 on 6 matching bases. The ends were cut back, 0 bases at V and 3 bases at J, with 15 bases in the middle. The length of the CDR3 is 16 residues. CDR1 is LGHDT and CDR2 is YNNKEL in the germline V gene (reference sequence).

By sample fraction, this clonotype is medium-sized. The rearrangement joins TRBV19 to TRBJ1-2; 7 bases map to TRBD1. This CDR3 spans 14 amino acids. With V trimmed by 10 bases and J by 7 bases, 15 bases remained unmatched. CDR1 is LNHDA and CDR2 is SQIVND in the germline V gene (reference sequence). CDR3 loop: CATSSGQFLFGYTF. The CDR3 nucleotides are TGTGCCACTTCGTCGGGACAGTTTTTGTTTGGCTACACCTTC.

This clonotype was counted only a few times. The chain couples TRBV15 to TRBJ1-2; tentative D call: TRBD1 (6 bases). Germline lookup yields CDR1 LNHNV and CDR2 YYDKDF (reference sequence). With 3 bases removed from V and 5 bases from J, the gap between germline ends came to 25 bases. The CDR3 totals 18 residues. The DNA of the CDR3 is TGTGCCACCAGCAGTGCGCTTGCTGGGGGCAGCCAGGGGTATGGCTACACCTTC. Translated: CATSSALAGGSQGYGYTF.

This clonotype has only a few counts. The chain has TRBV7-3 and TRBJ1-1, with TRBD1 as a possible D gene (5 bases). Trimming removed 2 bases from V and 10 bases from J, with 14 bases in between. CDR1 and CDR2 (germline): SGHTA, FQGTGA. This CDR3 has 13 amino acids. The CDR3 nucleotides read TGTGCCAGCAGCTTACGGCAGGGTGGGGCAGCTTTCTTT. Residues: CASSLRQGGAAFF.

The sample holds one count of this clonotype. The chain links TRBV29-1 to TRBJ2-5, with D uncertain. From germline, CDR1 is SQVTM and CDR2 ANQGSEA. The V gene lost 4 bases and the J gene lost 1 base, with 7 bases spanning the gap. CDR3 length: 12 residues. The CDR3 loop is CSVVHGQETQYF. The CDR3 DNA reads TGCAGCGTTGTCCATGGCCAAGAGACCCAGTACTTC.

The chain couples TRBV10-3 to TRBJ1-6; D is perhaps TRBD1 (6 bases). Deletions cut 5 bases from V and 5 bases from J, with 16 bases between. Germline lookup yields CDR1 ENHRY and CDR2 SYGVKD. The CDR3 length is 16 residues. In DNA, the CDR3 is TGTGCCATCAGTCGTGACAGGCCGAAAAATAATTCACCCCTCCACTTT. It codes for CAISRDRPKNNSPLHF.

This clonotype appeared a few times. This rearrangement joins TRBV25-1 to TRBJ2-5, with TRBD1 as a possible D gene (6 bases). The CDR3 runs 15 residues. CDR1 and CDR2 from the germline V gene are MGHDK and SYGVNS. Trimming stripped 11 bases from V and 0 bases from J, with 19 bases between. CDR3 amino acids: CASARGAAYQETQYF. Written as DNA, the CDR3 is TGTGCCTCCGCCAGGGGAGCGGCGTACCAAGAGACCCAGTACTTC. The entire variable domain, with the rest obtained from reference TRBV25-1 and TRBJ2-5, is as follows: EADIYQTPRYLVIGTGKKITLECSQTMGHDKMYWYQQDPGMELHLIHYSYGVNSTEKGDLSSESTVSRIRTEHFPLTLESARPSHTSQYLCASARGAAYQETQYFGPGTRLLVL.

This clonotype was detected only once. The V and J genes are TRBV2 and TRBJ2-2, with 12 bases lining up with TRBD2. The CDR3 is made up of 14 amino acids. Losses at the gene ends were 8 bases for V and 5 bases for J; bases not matched to a gene: 3. Per germline, CDR1 SNHLY and CDR2 FYNNEI. The CDR3 sequence: CASGLAGWTGELFF. As DNA, the CDR3 is TGTGCCAGCGGACTAGCGGGGTGGACCGGGGAGCTGTTTTTT. Complete variable domain (other parts from reference TRBV2 and TRBJ2-2): EPEVTQTPSHQVTQMGQEVILRCVPISNHLYFYWYRQILGQKVEFLVSFYNNEISEKSEIFDDQFSVERPDGSNFTLKIRSTKLEDSAMYFCASGLAGWTGELFFGEGSRLTVL.

The chain couples TRBV15 to TRBJ1-1; D might be TRBD1 (5 bases). Germline CDR1 reads LNHNV; CDR2 reads YYDKDF (reference sequence). The CDR3 is made up of 17 amino acids. Deletions cut 0 bases from V and 4 bases from J, with 18 bases between. In nucleotides, the CDR3 is TGTGCCACCAGCAGAGATTACGGGACCTTCGGTTCCACTGAAGCTTTCTTT. This gives the protein CATSRDYGTFGSTEAFF.

The rearrangement uses TRBV5-1 and TRBJ1-5, with no clear D. This CDR3 is built from 15 residues. The germline V and J ends were trimmed by 0 bases and 3 bases, with 10 bases remaining between them. Per the germline V gene, CDR1 is SGHRS and CDR2 is YFSETQ. CDR3 in amino acids: CASSLAAGTNQPQHF. CDR3 nucleotides: TGCGCCAGCAGCTTGGCCGCCGGCACCAATCAGCCCCAGCATTTT.

The V gene is TRBV7-6, the J gene TRBJ1-5, with TRBD1 as a possible D gene (5 bases). There are 16 residues in the CDR3. Looked up from germline, CDR1 is SGHVS and CDR2 is FNYEAQ. The V end was cut by 1 base, the J end by 2 bases, with 12 bases between. CDR3 bases: TGTGCCAGCAGCTTAGGGGGGGGGACCCGCAATCAGCCCCAGCATTTT. It codes for CASSLGGGTRNQPQHF.

This clonotype showed up many times. The junction differs from germline at one of its ends, possibly a read error. The gene calls are TRBV4-1 and TRBJ2-2, with 9 nucleotides matching TRBD1. Looked up from germline, CDR1 is MGHRA and CDR2 is YSYEKL. This CDR3 spans 16 amino acids. The CDR3 loop reads CASSQRGQGNTGVLFF. For the CDR3, the DNA is TGCGCCAGCAGCCAAAGAGGACAGGGGAACACCGGGGTGCTGTTTTTT.

This clonotype showed up many times. CDR3 coding DNA: TGTGCCAGCAGCAGGACAGGGATTCCCGGGGAGCTGTTTTTT. Protein: CASSRTGIPGELFF. The gene calls are TRBV6-5 and TRBJ2-2; the match to TRBD1 covers 8 bases. Germline CDR1 reads MNHEY; CDR2 reads SVGAGI. This CDR3 is 14 amino acids long. The trim removed 6 bases at V and 6 bases at J, leaving 6 bases unmatched.

As regards this clonotype: Sequence at one end of the junction differs from germline and may be a read error. The rearrangement links TRBV5-1 to TRBJ1-1; TRBD1 agrees at 11 bases. The germline V gene has CDR1 SGHRS and CDR2 YFSETQ. The CDR3 runs to 16 residues. The CDR3 DNA is TGTGCCAGCAGCGCCGGGACAGGGGGTGACGACACTGAAGCTTTCTTT. As protein: CASSAGTGGDDTEAFF.

This clonotype was counted ten times or more. The chain employs TRBV7-9 and TRBJ2-7; 8 bases match TRBD2. The CDR3 totals 14 residues. Germline V gene sequence: CDR1 SEHNR, CDR2 FQNEAQ (reference sequence). V lost 5 bases and J lost 2; bases outside the gene matches: 5. DNA for the CDR3: TGTGCCAGCAGCCCCGGGGGGGCGGCCTACGAGCAGTACTTC. It encodes CASSPGGAAYEQYF.

This clonotype qualifies as medium-sized. The chain combines TRBV24-1 with TRBJ2-7; 9 bases fit TRBD1. Germline CDR1 and CDR2: KGHDR and SFDVKD. This CDR3 region has 15 residues. V shed 3 bases and J 3 bases; nucleotides not matched to a gene: 5. The DNA for the CDR3 is TGTGCCACCAGTGATCCGGACAGGGGTGACTACGAGCAGTACTTC. This encodes CATSDPDRGDYEQYF.

The rearrangement links TRBV29-1 to TRBJ2-7; 8 nucleotides line up with TRBD1. CDR1 and CDR2 (germline): SQVTM, ANQGSEA. The CDR3 has 13 residues. V was pared by 4 bases and J by 6 bases, with 8 bases of the junction left unmatched. This CDR3 is CSVVAGGEFEQYF. As DNA, the CDR3 is TGCAGCGTTGTGGCAGGGGGCGAATTCGAGCAGTACTTC.

Comment on this clonotype: At one end the junction does not follow the germline gene, possibly because of a read error. The chain links TRBV7-8 to TRBJ1-2; no definite D call. Germline V lookup: CDR1 SGHVS, CDR2 FQNEAQ. The CDR3 consists of 13 residues. The CDR3 is CGSSLDRNYGYTF. The CDR3, as DNA: TGTGGCAGCAGCTTAGATCGTAACTACGGCTACACCTTC.

The J gene is TRBJ2-7, the V gene TRBV2, with no clear D. CDR3 length equals 14 residues. Trimming stripped 6 bases from V and 3 bases from J, with 15 bases between. CDR1 SNHLY and CDR2 FYNNEI come from the germline V gene. This CDR3 is CASRATGQNYEQYF. The DNA for the CDR3 is TGTGCCAGCAGGGCCACCGGCCAGAACTACGAGCAGTACTTC. Supplemented by reference TRBV2 and TRBJ2-7, the full variable domain reads EPEVTQTPSHQVTQMGQEVILRCVPISNHLYFYWYRQILGQKVEFLVSFYNNEISEKSEIFDDQFSVERPDGSNFTLKIRSTKLEDSAMYFCASRATGQNYEQYFGPGTRLTVT.